The 12 T cell receptor beta chains listed next were all sequenced from one sample in a study of cytomegalovirus exposure and HLA in healthy donors. Both 60 Vbeta primers and 13 Jbeta primers went into the PCR. Measured with immunoSEQ multiplex PCR; TCRdb has only the in-frame clones, and not every one. The table lists about 160,000 clones, around 77% of them singletons. The sequencing sample was made of PBMCs. All receptors derive from a man younger than 40 in good health and CMV-seropositive.

This clone appeared once. The rearrangement uses TRBV5-6 and TRBJ1-1, with 10 bases matching TRBD1. The V gene's germline CDR1 is SGHDT and CDR2 YYEEEE. The V and J ends lost 2 bases and 11 bases, in that order; junction bases with no gene match: 9. The CDR3 has 14 amino acids. The CDR3 nucleotides are TGTGCCAGCAGCTTCGTTGACAGGGGGCTTGCGGCTTTCTTT. Protein: CASSFVDRGLAAFF. The variable domain in full, with the rest retrieved from reference TRBV5-6 and TRBJ1-1, is DAGVTQSPTHLIKTRGQQVTLRCSPKSGHDTVSWYQQALGQGPQFIFQYYEEEERQRGNFPDRFSGHQFPNYSSELNVNALLLGDSALYLCASSFVDRGLAAFFGQGTRLTVV.

J is TRBJ2-3 and V is TRBV28; 8 nucleotides line up with TRBD2. The CDR3 extends over 15 amino acids. After removal of 5 bases from V and 3 bases from J, the junction contained 7 bases not matched to a gene. CDR1 is MDHEN, CDR2 SYDVKM, per germline. CDR3 amino acids: CASSDSGGKTDTQYF. Here the CDR3 DNA reads TGTGCCAGCAGTGACAGCGGGGGCAAGACAGATACGCAGTATTTT.

The chain uses TRBV9 and TRBJ2-5, with 9 positions matching TRBD1. CDR1 and CDR2 (germline): SGDLS, YYNGEE. The CDR3 is 14 residues long. Trimming cost V 0 bases and J 7 bases; bases outside gene matches: 4. The CDR3: CASSVGTGVGTQYF. CDR3 in DNA: TGTGCCAGCAGCGTAGGGACAGGGGTCGGGACCCAGTACTTC.

V gene TRBV6-5 combines with J gene TRBJ1-5; 7 bases agree with TRBD1. The CDR3 consists of 13 residues. V trimming: 6 bases; J trimming: 2 bases; junction bases outside the gene matches: 1. The germline CDR1 and CDR2 sequences are MNHEY and SVGAGI. DNA of the CDR3: TGTGCCAGCAGGGGACAGCGCAATCAGCCCCAGCATTTT. This translates into CASRGQRNQPQHF.

This clone was seen only a few times. The J gene is TRBJ2-7, the V gene TRBV4-1; D is perhaps TRBD1 (5 bases). The CDR3 sequence is 14 residues long. CDR1 and CDR2 from the germline V gene are MGHRA and YSYEKL. V lost 0 bases, J lost 3 bases, and 9 bases lay in between. CDR3 sequence reads: CASSQEPDSYEQYF. The CDR3 region has the DNA TGCGCCAGCAGCCAAGAGCCTGACAGCTACGAGCAGTACTTC.

This chain connects TRBV30 to TRBJ1-4; D gene uncertain. Trimming shortened V by 3 bases and J by 4 bases, and 9 bases separated the two germline ends. Germline CDR1 reads GTSNPN; CDR2 reads SVGIG (reference sequence). The CDR3 loop spans 13 amino acids. DNA of the CDR3: TGTGCCTGGAGAATGCAGTATAATGAAAAACTGTTTTTT. It translates to CAWRMQYNEKLFF. Filled out from reference TRBV30 and TRBJ1-4, the complete variable domain reads SQTIHQWPATLVQPVGSPLSLECTVEGTSNPNLYWYRQAAGRGLQLLFYSVGIGQISSEVPQNLSASRPQDRQFILSSKKLLLSDSGFYLCAWRMQYNEKLFFGSGTQLSVL.

J is TRBJ1-6 and V is TRBV27, with D uncertain. Germline values: CDR1 MNHEY, CDR2 SMNVEV (reference sequence). The CDR3 is made up of 15 amino acids. The V and J ends lost 4 bases and 0 bases respectively, with 7 bases between them. The CDR3 sequence is CASSYSSSYNSPLHF. The CDR3 region has the DNA TGTGCCAGCAGTTACAGTAGCTCCTATAATTCACCCCTCCACTTT.

J is TRBJ2-7 and V is TRBV28; maybe TRBD1 (6 bases). The V and J ends lost 4 bases and 3 bases respectively, with 16 bases between them. The length of the CDR3 is 15 residues. Per germline, CDR1 MDHEN and CDR2 SYDVKM. This chain's CDR3 is CASSSGQRFFYEQYF. Written as DNA, the CDR3 is TGTGCCAGCAGTTCCGGACAGAGGTTCTTCTACGAGCAGTACTTC.

This clone has more than one count but fewer than ten. V usage is TRBV12-2 and J usage is TRBJ2-3; the DNA was not used to check the table's D call, TRBD2. TRBV12-2 is tagged as a pseudogene. This CDR3 has 17 amino acids. Written as DNA, the CDR3 is TGTGCAAGTCGCTTAGCGAGAGCGGGGGGCTGCACAGATACGCAGTATTTT. It codes for CASRLARAGGCTDTQYF.

V and J are TRBV28 and TRBJ2-3, with 9 bases matching TRBD2. V was clipped by 8 bases and J by 7 bases; unmatched bases: 10. The CDR3 contains 14 residues. In germline, CDR1 is MDHEN, CDR2 SYDVKM. CDR3 sequence reads: CASRSGGPQNTQYF. The CDR3 nucleotides are TGTGCCAGCCGGAGCGGGGGGCCGCAAAATACGCAGTATTTT.

In its sample, this clone was seen once. J is TRBJ1-4 and V is TRBV6-4; possibly TRBD1 for D (6 bases). This CDR3 spans 23 amino acids. Trimming stripped 6 bases from V and 7 bases from J, with 42 bases between. CDR1 and CDR2 from the germline V gene are MRHNA and SNTAGT. This chain's CDR3 is CASSDPPAVTDKKGQKSGEKLFF. CDR3 nucleotide sequence: TGTGCCAGCAGCGACCCTCCCGCAGTGACCGACAAAAAAGGACAGAAATCTGGTGAAAAACTGTTTTTT.

J is TRBJ1-1 and V is TRBV10-1; D remains unclear. The length of the CDR3 is 13 residues. Trimming removed 0 bases at V and 2 bases at J, with 4 bases between. The germline gives CDR1 WNHNN, CDR2 SYGVQD (reference sequence). This CDR3 reads CASSESSNTEAFF. Written as DNA, the CDR3 is TGCGCCAGCAGTGAGTCCTCCAACACTGAAGCTTTCTTT.